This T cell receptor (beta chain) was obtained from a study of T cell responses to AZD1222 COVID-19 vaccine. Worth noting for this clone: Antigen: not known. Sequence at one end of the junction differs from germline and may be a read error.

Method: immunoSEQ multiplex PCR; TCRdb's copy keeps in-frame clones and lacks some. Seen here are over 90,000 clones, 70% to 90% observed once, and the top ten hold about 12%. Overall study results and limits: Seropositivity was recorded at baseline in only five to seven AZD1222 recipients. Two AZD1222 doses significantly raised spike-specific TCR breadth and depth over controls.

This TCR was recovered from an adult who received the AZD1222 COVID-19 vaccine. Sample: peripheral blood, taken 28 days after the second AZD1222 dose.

In DNA, the CDR3 is TGTGCCAGCAGCGGAGAGGCAGGAAGGGACTTC. It yields the protein CASSGEAGRDF. The chain joins TRBV3-1 (or the pseudogene TRBV3-2) to TRBJ2-7; D not certain. The V gene's germline CDR1 is LGHDT and CDR2 YNNKEL (reference sequence). The CDR3 is made up of 11 amino acids.